Sequencing of this T cell receptor (beta chain) was carried out in a study of shared clonotypes between healthy human individuals. The table lists this clone with a count of one. The table came from immunoSEQ multiplex PCR; TCRdb's copy has only in-frame clones and leaves some out. The sample holds millions of clones; 90% to 95% are singletons and the top ten take about 1.5%. Naive CD8 cells were CD45RO-negative, positively selected for CCR7, excluding terminally differentiated effector memory CD45RA+ cells. The source is a man between 18 and 35 years old in good health. Some clones in this sample may be carry-over from other donors' samples. Sequenced sample: naive CD8+ T cells from PBMCs.

The CDR3 DNA follows: TGTGCCAGTAGCATACCCACTAGCGGGAGGGCCGTCAATGAGCAGTTCTTC. Encoded protein: CASSIPTSGRAVNEQFF. V is TRBV19 and J is TRBJ2-1, with 13 bases fitting TRBD2. J lost 6 bases, V lost 6 bases, and 11 bases had no gene match. The germline V gene has CDR1 LNHDA and CDR2 SQIVND (reference sequence). The CDR3 extends over 17 amino acids.